This TCR beta chain was observed in a study of T cells in Graves' hyperthyroidism and ophthalmopathy. Broader study findings: Ophthalmopathy was distinguished from stable hyperthyroidism by 13 V-J signatures. Blood also showed most of the thyroid clonotypes that were expanded above 0.001.

The source material, RNA transcripts, was used to amplify TCR beta CDR3 regions. Primed by the HTBI set, a first-round RT-PCR was run on the TCR CDR3. One entry per CDR3 protein results from TCRdb running MiXCR on the multiplex PCR reads. The sample yields about 520,000 distinct CDR3 sequences, approximately 25% seen once. Between the trimmed V and J ends, which lost 9 bases and 2 bases, there was a span of 13 bases. The CDR3 consists of 14 residues. Germline lookup yields CDR1 ENHRY and CDR2 SYGVKD. There are a few counts of this clonotype. What it binds is unknown. V gene TRBV10-3 combines with J gene TRBJ2-2; a weak D match, TRBD2 (6 bases). The receptor was derived from a woman in her twenties or thirties with Graves' ophthalmopathy. The sample comprised blood. The CDR3 loop is CAIWEAANTGELFF. The CDR3 DNA reads TGTGCCATATGGGAGGCGGCCAACACCGGGGAGCTGTTTTTT.